Listed below are T cell receptor beta chains from one sample, sequenced in a study of beta chain features in type 1 diabetes. Sequencing was performed with immunoSEQ multiplex PCR; in TCRdb, only in-frame clones are kept and a portion is missing. This table has hundreds of thousands of clones, 9.5% to 13% appearing once. Source material: naive CD4+ T cells from blood. These receptor sequences come from a man aged 30 to 45 with type 1 diabetes. CDR3s include the opening cysteine and the closing phenylalanine or tryptophan. D genes are given only for firm matches. Size tells how often a clone was seen (once, few, many) or the class of an expanded clone, and some rows leave it out.

j_call: TRBJ2-4; v_call: TRBV5-1; d_call: -; clone_size: few; cdr3_length: 16; cdr3_aa: CASSSGQVGTKNIQYF; cdr3_nt: TGCGCCAGCAGCTCAGGACAAGTCGGAACCAAAAACATTCAGTACTTC
j_call: TRBJ2-1; v_call: TRBV6-5; d_call: TRBD2; clone_size: -; cdr3_length: 15; cdr3_aa: CASSSWTSGNNEQFF; cdr3_nt: TGTGCCAGCAGTTCCTGGACTAGCGGAAACAATGAGCAGTTCTTC
j_call: TRBJ2-1; v_call: TRBV7-2; d_call: TRBD2; clone_size: -; cdr3_length: 16; cdr3_aa: CASSLTGASGGNWQFF; cdr3_nt: TGTGCCAGCAGCTTAACTGGGGCTAGCGGGGGAAATTGGCAGTTCTTC
j_call: TRBJ2-3; v_call: TRBV6-1; d_call: TRBD2; clone_size: few; cdr3_length: 16; cdr3_aa: CASSVKLAGAGDTQYF; cdr3_nt: TGTGCCAGCAGTGTGAAACTAGCGGGGGCGGGGGATACGCAGTATTTT
j_call: TRBJ2-5; v_call: TRBV5-1; d_call: -; clone_size: few; cdr3_length: 15; cdr3_aa: CASSLDPGQKETQYF; cdr3_nt: TGCGCCAGCAGCTTGGACCCTGGACAGAAAGAGACCCAGTACTTC
j_call: TRBJ2-4; v_call: TRBV5-4; d_call: -; clone_size: few; cdr3_length: 15; cdr3_aa: CASSQLGAAKNIQYF; cdr3_nt: TGTGCCAGCAGCCAACTGGGAGCGGCCAAAAACATTCAGTACTTC
j_call: TRBJ1-2; v_call: TRBV7-8; d_call: -; clone_size: -; cdr3_length: 12; cdr3_aa: CASSLSGGGYTF; cdr3_nt: TGTGCCAGCAGCTTATCAGGAGGCGGCTACACCTTC
j_call: TRBJ1-2; v_call: TRBV30; d_call: TRBD1; clone_size: few; cdr3_length: 11; cdr3_aa: CAWSVEGQYTF; cdr3_nt: TGTGCCTGGAGTGTAGAGGGACAGTACACCTTC
j_call: TRBJ1-1; v_call: TRBV28; d_call: -; clone_size: -; cdr3_length: 13; cdr3_aa: CASSLTGGTEAFF; cdr3_nt: TGTGCCAGCAGTTTGACGGGGGGCACTGAAGCTTTCTTT
j_call: TRBJ2-1; v_call: TRBV11-1; d_call: TRBD1; clone_size: -; cdr3_length: 16; cdr3_aa: CASRVESGTGGGEQFF; cdr3_nt: TGTGCCAGCAGGGTTGAGTCCGGGACAGGGGGAGGTGAGCAGTTCTTC
j_call: TRBJ2-7; v_call: TRBV5-4; d_call: TRBD2; clone_size: -; cdr3_length: 15; cdr3_aa: CASSLAGGRWNEQYF; cdr3_nt: TGTGCCAGCAGCTTGGCGGGGGGAAGATGGAACGAGCAGTACTTC
j_call: TRBJ2-7; v_call: TRBV18; d_call: -; clone_size: -; cdr3_length: 14; cdr3_aa: CASSPSTVSGEQYF; cdr3_nt: TGTGCCAGCTCACCGTCGACCGTTTCCGGGGAGCAGTACTTC
j_call: TRBJ1-2; v_call: TRBV19; d_call: -; clone_size: few; cdr3_length: 15; cdr3_aa: CASRHGGRTNYGYTF; cdr3_nt: TGTGCCAGTAGGCACGGAGGGCGGACTAACTATGGCTACACCTTC
j_call: TRBJ2-1; v_call: TRBV4-3; d_call: -; clone_size: few; cdr3_length: 16; cdr3_aa: CASSQDSPIARSEQFF; cdr3_nt: TGCGCCAGCAGCCAAGATTCCCCGATCGCACGTAGTGAGCAGTTCTTC
j_call: TRBJ2-4; v_call: TRBV9; d_call: -; clone_size: few; cdr3_length: 13; cdr3_aa: CASSARDFNIQYF; cdr3_nt: TGTGCCAGCAGCGCCCGGGACTTCAACATTCAGTACTTC
j_call: TRBJ2-3; v_call: TRBV4-3; d_call: TRBD2; clone_size: -; cdr3_length: 16; cdr3_aa: CASSQDSSGGLDTQYF; cdr3_nt: TGCGCCAGCAGCCAAGATTCTAGCGGGGGGCTGGATACGCAGTATTTT
j_call: TRBJ2-3; v_call: TRBV28; d_call: TRBD1; clone_size: -; cdr3_length: 15; cdr3_aa: CASSPQDREPDTQYF; cdr3_nt: TGTGCCAGCAGTCCCCAGGACAGGGAACCAGATACGCAGTATTTT
j_call: TRBJ2-1; v_call: TRBV19; d_call: -; clone_size: -; cdr3_length: 12; cdr3_aa: CASSTSYNEQFF; cdr3_nt: TGTGCCAGTAGTACGAGTTACAATGAGCAGTTCTTC
j_call: TRBJ2-1; v_call: TRBV4-2; d_call: TRBD1; clone_size: -; cdr3_length: 14; cdr3_aa: CASSQKDRETEQFF; cdr3_nt: TGTGCCAGCAGCCAGAAGGACAGGGAGACTGAGCAGTTCTTC
j_call: TRBJ1-1; v_call: TRBV19; d_call: -; clone_size: few; cdr3_length: 15; cdr3_aa: CASSTQSRGNTEAFF; cdr3_nt: TGTGCCAGTAGTACCCAATCTAGGGGGAACACTGAAGCTTTCTTT
j_call: TRBJ2-7; v_call: TRBV6-5; d_call: -; clone_size: -; cdr3_length: 14; cdr3_aa: CASSYNLGQYEQYF; cdr3_nt: TGTGCCAGCAGTTACAATCTAGGACAGTACGAGCAGTACTTC
j_call: TRBJ1-2; v_call: TRBV30; d_call: -; clone_size: -; cdr3_length: 12; cdr3_aa: CALEGDSYGYTF; cdr3_nt: TGTGCCTTGGAAGGGGATAGCTATGGCTACACCTTC
j_call: TRBJ2-7; v_call: TRBV29-1; d_call: -; clone_size: -; cdr3_length: 14; cdr3_aa: CSVNTRGSRLEQYF; cdr3_nt: TGCAGCGTTAATACTCGAGGGTCTCGGCTCGAGCAGTACTTC
j_call: TRBJ1-5; v_call: TRBV19; d_call: -; clone_size: few; cdr3_length: 14; cdr3_aa: CASTPGNEDQPQHF; cdr3_nt: TGTGCCAGCACACCAGGGAATGAGGATCAGCCCCAGCATTTT
j_call: TRBJ2-1; v_call: TRBV7-9; d_call: TRBD2; clone_size: -; cdr3_length: 13; cdr3_aa: CASSLREGNEQFF; cdr3_nt: TGTGCCAGCAGTCTGAGGGAGGGGAATGAGCAGTTCTTC
j_call: TRBJ1-2; v_call: TRBV6-5; d_call: TRBD1; clone_size: -; cdr3_length: 14; cdr3_aa: CASKEQGAPYGYTF; cdr3_nt: TGTGCCAGCAAAGAACAGGGGGCCCCCTACGGCTACACCTTC
j_call: TRBJ2-1; v_call: TRBV7-9; d_call: TRBD1; clone_size: few; cdr3_length: 15; cdr3_aa: CASSLDRGSYNEQFF; cdr3_nt: TGTGCCAGCAGCTTGGACAGGGGCTCCTACAATGAGCAGTTCTTC
j_call: TRBJ1-6; v_call: TRBV7-9; d_call: -; clone_size: few; cdr3_length: 16; cdr3_aa: CASSRFGKGQNSPLHF; cdr3_nt: TGTGCCAGCAGCCGATTTGGGAAAGGACAGAATTCACCCCTCCACTTT
j_call: TRBJ2-7; v_call: TRBV18; d_call: -; clone_size: few; cdr3_length: 14; cdr3_aa: CASSPRQVNYEQYF; cdr3_nt: TGTGCCAGCTCACCACGGCAGGTAAACTACGAGCAGTACTTC
j_call: TRBJ1-1; v_call: TRBV7-2; d_call: -; clone_size: few; cdr3_length: 12; cdr3_aa: CASSLAGVRAFF; cdr3_nt: TGTGCCAGCAGCTTAGCGGGCGTTCGGGCTTTCTTT
j_call: TRBJ1-1; v_call: TRBV19; d_call: TRBD1; clone_size: few; cdr3_length: 12; cdr3_aa: CASSRQGTEAFF; cdr3_nt: TGTGCCAGTAGTAGACAGGGCACTGAAGCTTTCTTT
j_call: TRBJ2-5; v_call: TRBV14; d_call: TRBD2; clone_size: -; cdr3_length: 16; cdr3_aa: CASSQRGGAFRETQYF; cdr3_nt: TGTGCCAGCAGCCAACGGGGGGGGGCCTTTCGTGAGACCCAGTACTTC
j_call: TRBJ1-5; v_call: TRBV19; d_call: TRBD1; clone_size: -; cdr3_length: 13; cdr3_aa: CASSAEQGRPQHF; cdr3_nt: TGTGCCAGTAGTGCAGAACAGGGGCGGCCCCAGCATTTT
j_call: TRBJ2-7; v_call: TRBV7-3; d_call: TRBD1; clone_size: -; cdr3_length: 15; cdr3_aa: CASSSDRDGATEQYF; cdr3_nt: TGTGCCAGCAGTTCCGACAGGGATGGGGCTACGGAGCAGTACTTC
j_call: TRBJ1-6; v_call: TRBV7-8; d_call: TRBD1; clone_size: -; cdr3_length: 14; cdr3_aa: CASSPRGGNSPLHF; cdr3_nt: TGTGCCAGCAGTCCCAGAGGGGGCAATTCACCCCTCCACTTT
j_call: TRBJ2-2; v_call: TRBV19; d_call: -; clone_size: -; cdr3_length: 14; cdr3_aa: CASSATANTGELFF; cdr3_nt: TGTGCCAGTAGTGCGACAGCGAACACCGGGGAGCTGTTTTTT
j_call: TRBJ1-5; v_call: TRBV6-5; d_call: TRBD1; clone_size: -; cdr3_length: 16; cdr3_aa: CASSSRTGGRNQPQHF; cdr3_nt: TGTGCCAGCAGTTCCCGGACAGGAGGTCGCAATCAGCCCCAGCATTTT
j_call: TRBJ2-7; v_call: TRBV18; d_call: -; clone_size: few; cdr3_length: 15; cdr3_aa: CASSPLAGQLYEQYF; cdr3_nt: TGTGCCAGCTCACCACTGGCGGGACAGCTTTACGAGCAGTACTTC
j_call: TRBJ2-5; v_call: TRBV1; d_call: -; clone_size: few; cdr3_length: 16; cdr3_aa: CTSSQRNTGYQETQYF; cdr3_nt: TGCACCAGCAGCCAAAGGAATACAGGATACCAAGAGACCCAGTACTTC
j_call: TRBJ2-1; v_call: TRBV4-2; d_call: TRBD2; clone_size: few; cdr3_length: 16; cdr3_aa: CASSQDLVAGGNEQFF; cdr3_nt: TGTGCCAGCAGCCAAGATTTAGTAGCGGGGGGAAATGAGCAGTTCTTC
j_call: TRBJ1-2; v_call: TRBV7-9; d_call: -; clone_size: few; cdr3_length: 11; cdr3_aa: CASSPGYGYTF; cdr3_nt: TGTGCCAGCAGCCCAGGTTATGGCTACACCTTC
j_call: TRBJ2-5; v_call: TRBV4-1; d_call: -; clone_size: -; cdr3_length: 13; cdr3_aa: CASSPRDSETQYF; cdr3_nt: TGCGCCAGCAGCCCCCGGGACTCAGAGACCCAGTACTTC
j_call: TRBJ1-5; v_call: TRBV4-2; d_call: TRBD1; clone_size: -; cdr3_length: 14; cdr3_aa: CASSHGQEPQPQHF; cdr3_nt: TGTGCCAGCAGCCACGGACAGGAGCCTCAGCCCCAGCATTTT
j_call: TRBJ2-7; v_call: TRBV5-1; d_call: -; clone_size: -; cdr3_length: 16; cdr3_aa: CASSSPLRNLPYEQYF; cdr3_nt: TGCGCCAGCAGCTCCCCCCTGAGGAACTTACCCTACGAGCAGTACTTC
j_call: TRBJ2-2; v_call: TRBV2; d_call: -; clone_size: -; cdr3_length: 14; cdr3_aa: CASRETVNTGELFF; cdr3_nt: TGTGCCAGCCGCGAGACAGTGAACACCGGGGAGCTGTTTTTT
j_call: TRBJ2-5; v_call: TRBV6-5; d_call: -; clone_size: few; cdr3_length: 15; cdr3_aa: CASSYSLGFRETQYF; cdr3_nt: TGTGCCAGCAGTTACTCCCTAGGTTTTCGAGAGACCCAGTACTTC
j_call: TRBJ2-5; v_call: TRBV7-8; d_call: TRBD1; clone_size: -; cdr3_length: 14; cdr3_aa: CASSPGQGKETQYF; cdr3_nt: TGTGCCAGCAGCCCGGGACAGGGTAAAGAGACCCAGTACTTC
j_call: TRBJ1-5; v_call: TRBV27; d_call: -; clone_size: few; cdr3_length: 17; cdr3_aa: CASSATPGLLGGQPQHF; cdr3_nt: TGTGCCAGCAGTGCGACTCCGGGACTTCTTGGAGGTCAGCCCCAGCATTTT
j_call: TRBJ2-7; v_call: TRBV7-2; d_call: TRBD2; clone_size: -; cdr3_length: 13; cdr3_aa: CASARDYLYEQYF; cdr3_nt: TGTGCCAGCGCCAGGGACTACCTATACGAGCAGTACTTC
j_call: TRBJ1-6; v_call: TRBV11-2; d_call: -; clone_size: few; cdr3_length: 15; cdr3_aa: CASSLDGGFYSPLHF; cdr3_nt: TGTGCCAGCAGCTTAGATGGAGGGTTTTATTCACCCCTCCACTTT
j_call: TRBJ2-7; v_call: TRBV12-5; d_call: TRBD1; clone_size: -; cdr3_length: 14; cdr3_aa: CANAEGAPSYEQYF; cdr3_nt: TGTGCTAATGCCGAGGGGGCACCCTCCTACGAGCAGTACTTC
j_call: TRBJ2-7; v_call: TRBV6-6; d_call: -; clone_size: few; cdr3_length: 15; cdr3_aa: CASSDRSNSPYEQYF; cdr3_nt: TGTGCCAGCAGCGACAGGTCCAATTCCCCCTACGAGCAGTACTTC
j_call: TRBJ2-5; v_call: TRBV7-9; d_call: TRBD2; clone_size: -; cdr3_length: 17; cdr3_aa: CASSSSSGGVLQETQYF; cdr3_nt: TGTGCCAGCAGCTCCTCTAGCGGGGGGGTGTTGCAAGAGACCCAGTACTTC
j_call: TRBJ2-5; v_call: TRBV4-1; d_call: -; clone_size: few; cdr3_length: 15; cdr3_aa: CASSLDQRGEETQYF; cdr3_nt: TGCGCCAGCAGCCTAGACCAAAGAGGAGAAGAGACCCAGTACTTC
j_call: TRBJ2-5; v_call: TRBV7-9; d_call: -; clone_size: -; cdr3_length: 12; cdr3_aa: CASSKRGETQYF; cdr3_nt: TGTGCCAGCAGCAAAAGGGGAGAGACCCAGTACTTC
j_call: TRBJ1-5; v_call: TRBV30; d_call: TRBD1; clone_size: -; cdr3_length: 13; cdr3_aa: CAWGVRRGQPQHF; cdr3_nt: TGTGCCTGGGGTGTCCGCAGGGGGCAGCCCCAGCATTTT
j_call: TRBJ2-7; v_call: TRBV5-1; d_call: -; clone_size: -; cdr3_length: 15; cdr3_aa: CASSPAGGSSYEQYF; cdr3_nt: TGCGCCAGCAGCCCCGCCGGGGGAAGCTCCTACGAGCAGTACTTC